Presented here are 30 T cell receptor beta chains from one specimen sequenced in a study of technical replicates of blood from several donors. The repertoire was sequenced with immunoSEQ multiplex PCR; TCRdb's copy has only in-frame clones and lacks some. In the table there are 85,000 to 100,000 clones, around 96% of which are singletons. Sequenced sample: T cells isolated from PBMCs. The receptors derive from a human donor in good health.

V and J are TRBV7-3 and TRBJ1-2; maybe TRBD1 (5 bases). The CDR3 runs to 15 residues. Deletions cut 1 base from V and 1 base from J, with 10 bases between. Germline lookup yields CDR1 SGHTA and CDR2 FQGTGA. The CDR3 loop reads CASSLSGGNNYGYTF. For the CDR3, the DNA is TGTGCCAGCAGCTTAAGTGGGGGGAATAACTATGGCTACACCTTC.

For the CDR3, the DNA is TGTGCCAGCAGTGAACTACCGGGGGAAGGGAACACTGAAGCTTTCTTT. As protein: CASSELPGEGNTEAFF. The chain links TRBV6-1 to TRBJ1-1; tentative D call: TRBD1 (5 bases). This CDR3 contains 16 residues. The V and J ends lost 2 bases and 1 base respectively, with 14 bases between them. Germline V gives CDR1 MNHNS, CDR2 SASEGT.

The chain employs TRBV2 and TRBJ1-3; possible D gene TRBD1, 5 bases. The CDR3 covers 16 residues. V was cut by 0 bases and J by 0 bases, with 9 bases left in between. CDR1 and CDR2 (germline): SNHLY, FYNNEI. The CDR3 coding sequence is TGTGCCAGCAGTGAAGCTTTTAGGGGCTCTGGAAACACCATATATTTT. Its protein product is CASSEAFRGSGNTIYF.

The chain has TRBV4-2 and TRBJ1-2; TRBD1 aligns across 9 bases. The CDR3 totals 18 residues. The J segment lost 0 bases and the V segment lost 0 bases, leaving 8 bases of the junction unmatched. Germline values: CDR1 LGHNA, CDR2 YNFKEQ. DNA for the CDR3: TGTGCCAGCAGCCAAGAGCCGGGACAGGGTTTGACTAACTATGGCTACACCTTC. Translated, it gives CASSQEPGQGLTNYGYTF.

The V and J genes are TRBV7-9 and TRBJ2-7; D is unresolved. Germline V gives CDR1 SEHNR, CDR2 FQNEAQ (reference sequence). Between the trimmed V and J ends, which lost 3 bases and 3 bases, there was a span of 15 bases. This CDR3 is 15 amino acids long. CDR3 residues: CASSLVPASHYEQYF. The CDR3, as DNA: TGTGCCAGCAGCTTGGTCCCCGCGAGTCACTACGAGCAGTACTTC.

This clone was seen just once. V is TRBV15 and J is TRBJ2-5; tentatively, D is TRBD1 (6 bases). V lost 3 bases and J 5 bases, leaving 19 bases between the germline ends. CDR3 size: 16 residues. Germline values: CDR1 LNHNV, CDR2 YYDKDF (reference sequence). The CDR3 coding sequence is TGTGCCACCAGCAGGTACAGGGATACGTGGCGGGAGACCCAGTACTTC. This codes for CATSRYRDTWRETQYF.

V gene TRBV4-1 combines with J gene TRBJ1-6; 8 nucleotides line up with TRBD1. The germline V gene encodes CDR1 MGHRA and CDR2 YSYEKL. CDR3 length equals 15 residues. V shed 7 bases, J shed 7 bases, and the junction held 9 bases outside the gene matches. The CDR3 DNA is TGCGCCAGCAAGGGCAGGGGGCTTCACAATTCACCCCTCCACTTT. It is translated as CASKGRGLHNSPLHF.

The V call is TRBV27, the J call TRBJ2-1; 9 bases map to TRBD2. This CDR3 is built from 19 residues. V shed 11 bases, J shed 5 bases, and the junction held 25 bases outside the gene matches. CDR1 is MNHEY, CDR2 SMNVEV, per germline (reference sequence). CDR3 in amino acids: CAGFRVLSGSGFGDNEQFF. The CDR3 DNA follows: TGTGCCGGCTTCCGCGTCCTTAGCGGGAGCGGCTTTGGGGACAATGAGCAGTTCTTC.

V usage is TRBV5-4 and J usage is TRBJ2-7; 7 positions match TRBD1. Germline-derived CDR1 and CDR2 are SGHNT and YYREEE (reference sequence). With 0 bases clipped from V and 6 bases from J, the junction kept 3 bases outside the gene matches. The CDR3 runs to 13 residues. The CDR3 reads CASSLGGGAEQYF. In DNA, the CDR3 is TGTGCCAGCAGCTTGGGAGGGGGCGCCGAGCAGTACTTC. Full variable domain (missing parts from reference TRBV5-4 and TRBJ2-7): ETGVTQSPTHLIKTRGQQVTLRCSSQSGHNTVSWYQQALGQGPQFIFQYYREEENGRGNFPPRFSGLQFPNYSSELNVNALELDDSALYLCASSLGGGAEQYFGPGTRLTVT.

The rearrangement joins TRBV6-1 to TRBJ2-7; 9 bases align to TRBD1. This CDR3 spans 17 amino acids. V shed 2 bases, J shed 3 bases, and the junction held 11 bases outside the gene matches. The germline CDR1 and CDR2 sequences are MNHNS and SASEGT. CDR3: CASSERTVGTGIYEQYF. DNA for the CDR3: TGTGCCAGCAGTGAAAGGACGGTCGGGACAGGGATCTACGAGCAGTACTTC.

The chain is built from TRBV6-6 and TRBJ1-1, with 9 bases that match TRBD1. The germline V gene encodes CDR1 MNHNY and CDR2 SVGAGI (reference sequence). The V segment lost 5 bases and the J segment 2 bases; nucleotides outside the gene matches: 3. The length of the CDR3 is 14 residues. The CDR3 sequence: CASSDRGTNTEAFF. The CDR3, as DNA: TGTGCCAGCAGTGACAGGGGGACTAACACTGAAGCTTTCTTT.

The rearrangement uses TRBV30 and TRBJ1-3; no clear D. The germline gives CDR1 GTSNPN, CDR2 SVGIG (reference sequence). CDR3 size: 13 residues. Trimming removed 8 bases from V and 0 bases from J, with 11 bases in between. Here the CDR3 DNA reads TGTGCCCTATTCGAGGGCTCTGGAAACACCATATATTTT. Protein: CALFEGSGNTIYF.

The chain recombines TRBV27 with TRBJ2-1; 7 bases match TRBD2. The germline gives CDR1 MNHEY, CDR2 SMNVEV (reference sequence). The J segment lost 0 bases and the V segment lost 7 bases, leaving 6 bases of the junction unmatched. This CDR3 comprises 15 residues. The DNA of the CDR3 is TGTGCCAGCACCCAGGGAGGGAGCTCCTACAATGAGCAGTTCTTC. Encoded protein: CASTQGGSSYNEQFF.

The chain recombines TRBV10-1 with TRBJ2-1; D perhaps matches TRBD2 (6 bases). The CDR3 is made up of 13 amino acids. Germline loops: CDR1 WNHNN, CDR2 SYGVQD (reference sequence). V was cut by 8 bases and J by 3 bases, with 11 bases left in between. The CDR3 DNA reads TGCGCCAGCGGCGGGGTCAACTACAATGAGCAGTTCTTC. This encodes CASGGVNYNEQFF.

This chain joins TRBV27 and TRBJ2-7; D remains ambiguous. Trimming took 5 bases from V and 5 from J, leaving 13 bases between them. The germline V gene has CDR1 MNHEY and CDR2 SMNVEV (reference sequence). The CDR3 length is 13 residues. The CDR3 nucleotides read TGTGCCAGCAGTATCGATACCGGTGACGAGCAGTACTTC. Amino acid sequence: CASSIDTGDEQYF.

V is TRBV7-9 and J is TRBJ1-3; 9 nucleotides line up with TRBD1. Germline V gene sequence: CDR1 SEHNR, CDR2 FQNEAQ (reference sequence). V lost 4 bases, J lost 3 bases, and 10 bases stayed unmatched. CDR3 length: 17 amino acids. The CDR3 protein is CASSSLPGQGFGNTIYF. The CDR3 DNA reads TGTGCCAGCAGCTCCTTACCGGGACAGGGATTTGGAAACACCATATATTTT.

This rearrangement joins TRBV7-6 to TRBJ2-1; 9 nucleotides match TRBD2. Germline trimming cut 5 bases from V and 8 bases from J; bases unmatched to any gene: 10. This CDR3 is built from 15 residues. Germline CDR1 and CDR2: SGHVS and FNYEAQ. CDR3 in DNA: TGTGCCAGCAGCCTCGCGGGAGGGCCTAGCGATGAGCAGTTCTTC. It translates to CASSLAGGPSDEQFF.

The V gene is TRBV19, the J gene TRBJ2-1; D uncertain. V lost 9 bases, J lost 0 bases, and 9 bases lay in between. The CDR3 is 13 residues long. The germline CDR1 and CDR2 sequences are LNHDA and SQIVND (reference sequence). DNA of the CDR3: TGTGCCAGCGGTCCTAGCTCCTACAATGAGCAGTTCTTC. Translating it yields CASGPSSYNEQFF. Full variable domain (remainder filled in from reference TRBV19 and TRBJ2-1): DGGITQSPKYLFRKEGQNVTLSCEQNLNHDAMYWYRQDPGQGLRLIYYSQIVNDFQKGDIAEGYSVSREKKESFPLTVTSAQKNPTAFYLCASGPSSYNEQFFGPGTRLTVL.

On this clone: In the same sample, other DNA sequences code for this CDR3. The rearrangement joins TRBV6-5 to TRBJ2-6; D is ambiguous. Germline CDR1 MNHEY, CDR2 SVGAGI. The CDR3 contains 15 residues. Trimming stripped 6 bases from V and 0 bases from J, with 9 bases between. CDR3 region: CASSSSGSGANVLTF. Written as DNA, the CDR3 is TGTGCCAGCAGCTCCAGTGGCTCTGGGGCCAACGTCCTGACTTTC.

The chain is built from TRBV10-3 and TRBJ2-7; weak D call: TRBD2 (5 bases). In germline, CDR1 is ENHRY, CDR2 SYGVKD. The CDR3 has 16 residues. The V and J ends lost 5 bases and 2 bases respectively, with 19 bases between them. Here the CDR3 reads CAISSNSGSRTYEQYF. DNA of the CDR3: TGTGCCATCAGTAGCAACTCGGGGAGCAGAACCTACGAGCAGTACTTC.

The chain uses TRBV2 and TRBJ2-3, with D uncertain. CDR1 is SNHLY and CDR2 is FYNNEI in the germline V gene. The V end lost 9 bases, the J end lost 0 bases, and 4 bases lay between the germline ends. The CDR3 spans 11 residues. In DNA form, the CDR3 reads TGTGCCAGTACTAGCACAGATACGCAGTATTTT. Protein: CASTSTDTQYF.

The chain couples TRBV11-3 to TRBJ1-2, with D unclear. The CDR3 has 19 amino acids. V was clipped by 5 bases and J by 4 bases, with 29 bases between them. Germline V gene lookup returns CDR1 SGHNT and CDR2 YENEEA. The CDR3 reads CASSPLDPGPRRRCYGYTF. CDR3 nucleotides: TGTGCCAGCAGCCCCCTAGACCCGGGCCCCCGGCGGAGGTGCTATGGCTACACCTTC.

The V and J genes are TRBV6-1 and TRBJ1-1; D possibly corresponds to TRBD1 (6 bases). The CDR3 length is 14 residues. Germline-derived CDR1 and CDR2 are MNHNS and SASEGT. V was shortened by 5 bases and J by 4 bases, with 14 bases between the two germline ends. The CDR3 coding sequence is TGTGCCAGCAGTCACACAGGGTACACCACTGAAGCTTTCTTT. Protein sequence: CASSHTGYTTEAFF.

The rearrangement uses TRBV7-3 and TRBJ1-6, with a tentative D call TRBD1 (5 bases). The length of the CDR3 is 14 residues. Looked up from germline, CDR1 is SGHTA and CDR2 is FQGTGA. Trimming pared 3 bases from V and 7 bases from J, leaving 10 bases between. The CDR3 DNA is TGTGCCAGCAGCTTCGGGGGAATAAATTCACCCCTCCACTTT. This codes for CASSFGGINSPLHF.

This chain links TRBV2 with TRBJ1-1; possible D gene TRBD1, 6 bases. V was cut by 7 bases and J by 4 bases, with 10 bases left in between. The CDR3 covers 12 residues. The germline V gene has CDR1 SNHLY and CDR2 FYNNEI. CDR3: CASTQGGTEAFF. The CDR3 DNA sequence: TGTGCCAGCACCCAAGGGGGCACTGAAGCTTTCTTT.

The chain is built from TRBV9 and TRBJ2-3; 7 bases are shared with TRBD2. This CDR3 region has 18 residues. The V segment lost 2 bases and the J segment 0 bases; nucleotides outside the gene matches: 12. Germline-derived CDR1 and CDR2 are SGDLS and YYNGEE. The CDR3 DNA reads TGTGCCAGCAGCGTTGGTGACGGGGGGACCCTAAGCACAGATACGCAGTATTTT. Translation: CASSVGDGGTLSTDTQYF. Full variable domain (outside the CDR3, taken from reference TRBV9 and TRBJ2-3): DSGVTQTPKHLITATGQRVTLRCSPRSGDLSVYWYQQSLDQGLQFLIQYYNGEERAKGNILERFSAQQFPDLHSELNLSSLELGDSALYFCASSVGDGGTLSTDTQYFGPGTRLTVL.

The chain recombines TRBV19 with TRBJ2-1, with 13 bases fitting TRBD2. Trimming at V came to 10 bases and at J to 0 bases, leaving 6 bases not matched to a gene. The CDR3 spans 16 residues. The germline V gene has CDR1 LNHDA and CDR2 SQIVND (reference sequence). This chain's CDR3 is CATQRTSGSSYNEQFF. The CDR3 DNA reads TGTGCCACCCAAAGGACTAGCGGGAGCTCCTACAATGAGCAGTTCTTC.

The chain joins TRBV6-6 to TRBJ2-5, with 7 bases identical to TRBD2. This CDR3 contains 13 residues. Germline loops: CDR1 MNHNY, CDR2 SVGAGI (reference sequence). Germline trimming cut 8 bases from V and 5 bases from J; bases unmatched to any gene: 8. The CDR3 region is CASASGGRETQYF. DNA for the CDR3: TGTGCCAGCGCGTCGGGGGGAAGGGAGACCCAGTACTTC.

V usage is TRBV12-5 and J usage is TRBJ2-1; D is possibly TRBD1 (6 bases). There are 13 residues in the CDR3. V was pared by 6 bases and J by 0 bases, with 6 bases between. The germline CDR1 and CDR2 sequences are LGHNT and FRNRAP. The CDR3 spells CASGGGSYNEQFF. CDR3 DNA: TGTGCTAGTGGAGGGGGCTCCTACAATGAGCAGTTCTTC. The whole variable domain, remainder taken from reference TRBV12-5 and TRBJ2-1, is DARVTQTPRHKVTEMGQEVTMRCQPILGHNTVFWYRQTMMQGLELLAYFRNRAPLDDSGMPKDRFSAEMPDATLATLKIQPSEPRDSAVYFCASGGGSYNEQFFGPGTRLTVL.

The count of this clone is one. The chain is built from TRBV2 and TRBJ2-7; maybe TRBD2 (5 bases). Germline loops: CDR1 SNHLY, CDR2 FYNNEI. Trimming removed 3 bases from V and 5 bases from J, with 8 bases in between. The length of the CDR3 is 12 residues. The CDR3 region has the DNA TGTGCCAGCAGTGAGAGGGCCGACGAGCAGTACTTC. It specifies CASSERADEQYF.